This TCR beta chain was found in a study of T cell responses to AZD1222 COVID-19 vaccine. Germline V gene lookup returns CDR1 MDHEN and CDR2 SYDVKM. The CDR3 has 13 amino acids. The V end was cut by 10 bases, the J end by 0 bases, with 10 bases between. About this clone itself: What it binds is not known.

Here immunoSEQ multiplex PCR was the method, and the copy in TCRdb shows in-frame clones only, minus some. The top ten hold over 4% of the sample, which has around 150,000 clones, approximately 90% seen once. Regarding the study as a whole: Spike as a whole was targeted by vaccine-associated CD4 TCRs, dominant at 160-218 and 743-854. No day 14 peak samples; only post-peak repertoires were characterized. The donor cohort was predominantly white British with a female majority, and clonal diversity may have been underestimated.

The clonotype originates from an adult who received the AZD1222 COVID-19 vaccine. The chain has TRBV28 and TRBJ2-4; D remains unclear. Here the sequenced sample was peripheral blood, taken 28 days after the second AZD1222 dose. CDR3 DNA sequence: TGTGCCACCGAACGAGGAGCCAAAAACATTCAGTACTTC. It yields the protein CATERGAKNIQYF.